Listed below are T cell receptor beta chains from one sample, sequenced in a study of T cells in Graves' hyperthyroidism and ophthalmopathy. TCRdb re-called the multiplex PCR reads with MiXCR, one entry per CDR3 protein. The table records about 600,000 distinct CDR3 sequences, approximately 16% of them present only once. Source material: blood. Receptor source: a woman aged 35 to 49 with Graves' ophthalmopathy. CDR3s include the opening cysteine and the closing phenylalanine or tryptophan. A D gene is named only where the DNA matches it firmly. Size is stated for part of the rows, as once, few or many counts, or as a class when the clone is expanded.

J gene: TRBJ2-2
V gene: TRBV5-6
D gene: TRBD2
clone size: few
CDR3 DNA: TGTGCCAGCAGCTTGGGACTAGCGGGGGTAAGAGGGGAGCTGTTTTTT
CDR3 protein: CASSLGLAGVRGELFF

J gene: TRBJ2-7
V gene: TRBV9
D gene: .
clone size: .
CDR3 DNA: TGTGCCAGCAGCGCATTAGGGACTTCCGAGCAGTACTTC
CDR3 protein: CASSALGTSEQYF

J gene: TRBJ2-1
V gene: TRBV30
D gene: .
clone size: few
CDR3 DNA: TGTGCCTGGAATGGGGGATATGAGCAGTTCTTC
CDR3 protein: CAWNGGYEQFF

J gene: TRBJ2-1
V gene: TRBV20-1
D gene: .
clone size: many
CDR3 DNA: TGCAGTGCTACGGGGGTACTAGGCCCCGGGAATGAGCAGTTCTTC
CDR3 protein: CSATGVLGPGNEQFF

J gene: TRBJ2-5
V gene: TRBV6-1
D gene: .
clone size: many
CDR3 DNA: TGTGCCAGCAGCTACAGGGCGCGGGAGACCCAGTACTTC
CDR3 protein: CASSYRARETQYF

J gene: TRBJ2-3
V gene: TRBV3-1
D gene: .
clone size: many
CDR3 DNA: TGTGCCAGCAGCCCTTTGGCAGGGTCGAATACGCAGTATTTT
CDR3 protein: CASSPLAGSNTQYF

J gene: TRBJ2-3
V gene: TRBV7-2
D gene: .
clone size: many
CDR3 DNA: TGTGCCAGCAGCTTAGTGAGTGGTAGCGAACCCACAGATACGCAGTATTTT
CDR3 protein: CASSLVSGSEPTDTQYF

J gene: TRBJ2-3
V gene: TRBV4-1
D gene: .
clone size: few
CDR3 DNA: TGCGCCAGCAGCCAAGAGTCCGGGGATACGCAGTATTTT
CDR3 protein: CASSQESGDTQYF

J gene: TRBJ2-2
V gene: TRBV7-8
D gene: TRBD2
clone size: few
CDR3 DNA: TGTGCCAGCAACCCCTCGGGGGGAAACACCGGGGAGCTGTTTTTT
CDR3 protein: CASNPSGGNTGELFF

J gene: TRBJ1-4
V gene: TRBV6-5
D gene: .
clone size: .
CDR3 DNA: TGTGCCAGCAGTTACTCGGGCCTAAATGAAAAACTGTTTTTT
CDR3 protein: CASSYSGLNEKLFF

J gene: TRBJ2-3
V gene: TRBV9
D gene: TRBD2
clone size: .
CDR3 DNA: TGTGCCAGCAGCGTAGGGTTGGAGGCTAGCGGGAGGGCCAGGGCAGATACGCAGTATTTT
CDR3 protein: CASSVGLEASGRARADTQYF

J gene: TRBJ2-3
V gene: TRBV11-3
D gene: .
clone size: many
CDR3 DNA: TGTGCCAGCAGCTCGCCGGGACTCACTCTCACAGATACGCAGTATTTT
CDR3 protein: CASSSPGLTLTDTQYF

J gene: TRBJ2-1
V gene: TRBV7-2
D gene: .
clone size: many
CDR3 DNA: TGTGCCAGCAGCCTAAATCGGCTCAAGGATGAGCAGTTCTTC
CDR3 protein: CASSLNRLKDEQFF

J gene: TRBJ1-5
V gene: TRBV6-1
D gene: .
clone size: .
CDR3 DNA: TGTGCCAGCAGTCAGAGTCAGCCCCAGCATTTT
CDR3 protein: CASSQSQPQHF

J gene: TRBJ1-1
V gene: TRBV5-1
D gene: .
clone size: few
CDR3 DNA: TGCGCCAGCAGGCAGGTGAACACTGAAGCTTTCTTT
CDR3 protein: CASRQVNTEAFF

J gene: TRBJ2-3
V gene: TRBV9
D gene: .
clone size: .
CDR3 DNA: TGTGCCAGCAGCGTAGGGCCGGTACCTGGCGTTGATACGCAGTATTTT
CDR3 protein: CASSVGPVPGVDTQYF

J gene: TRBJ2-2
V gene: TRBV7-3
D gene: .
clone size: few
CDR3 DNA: TGTGCCAGCAGCTTGGACGGCTTGACCGGGGAGCTGTTTTTT
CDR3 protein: CASSLDGLTGELFF

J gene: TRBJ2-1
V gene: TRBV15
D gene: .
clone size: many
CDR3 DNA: TGTGCCACCAGCAGAGATCGTGGGCGGGATAGCTCCCACAATGAGCAGTTCTTC
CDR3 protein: CATSRDRGRDSSHNEQFF

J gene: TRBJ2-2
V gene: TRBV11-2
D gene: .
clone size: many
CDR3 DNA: TGTGCCAGCAGCCTCCGGCAGACCCAGGAGCTGTTTTTT
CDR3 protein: CASSLRQTQELFF

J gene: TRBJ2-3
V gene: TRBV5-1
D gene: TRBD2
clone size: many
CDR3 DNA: TGCGCCAGCAGCTTGTTACGGGGGGGCCCGACAGATACGCAGTATTTT
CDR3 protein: CASSLLRGGPTDTQYF

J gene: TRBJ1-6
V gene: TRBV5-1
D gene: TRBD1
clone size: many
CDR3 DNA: TGCGCCAGCAGCTTATCTGCAGGGGGGTTAAATTCACCCCTCCACTTT
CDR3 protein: CASSLSAGGLNSPLHF

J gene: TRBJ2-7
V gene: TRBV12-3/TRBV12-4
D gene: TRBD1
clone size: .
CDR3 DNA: TGTGCCAGCAGTCCGGACAGGGCACTCTACGAGCAGTACTTC
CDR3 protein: CASSPDRALYEQYF